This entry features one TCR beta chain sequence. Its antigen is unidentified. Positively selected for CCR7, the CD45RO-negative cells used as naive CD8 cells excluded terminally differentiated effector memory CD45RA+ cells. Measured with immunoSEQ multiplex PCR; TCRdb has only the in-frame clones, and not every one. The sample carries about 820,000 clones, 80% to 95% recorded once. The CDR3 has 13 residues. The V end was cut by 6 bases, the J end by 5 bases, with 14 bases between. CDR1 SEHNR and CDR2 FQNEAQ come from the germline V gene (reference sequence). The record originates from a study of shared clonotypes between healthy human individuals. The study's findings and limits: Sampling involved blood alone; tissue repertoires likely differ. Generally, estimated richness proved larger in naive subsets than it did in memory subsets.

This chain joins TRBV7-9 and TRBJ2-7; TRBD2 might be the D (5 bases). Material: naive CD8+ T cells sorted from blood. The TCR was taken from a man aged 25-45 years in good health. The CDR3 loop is CASRPSSSDEQYF. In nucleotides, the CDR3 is TGTGCCAGCAGACCTTCTAGCTCAGACGAGCAGTACTTC.